A selection of T cell receptor beta chains follows, all from one sample in a study of T cell repertoires in ileal Crohn's disease. The assay was immunoSEQ multiplex PCR, and TCRdb's table has in-frame clones only and misses some. The sample comprises about 11,000 clones, more than 60% of which are singletons, and roughly an eighth rests with the top ten. The sample consisted of ileal tissue. These receptors originate from an adult with Crohn's disease. Each CDR3 is given with its conserved first and last residue. Each record gives: J gene, V gene, clone size, D gene, CDR3 DNA, CDR3 protein. The D gene is left open where the match is weak. Clone size is stated in some rows and not others, as once, few, many or a class when expanded.

>TRBJ1-1|TRBV18|NA|TRBD1
TGTGCCAGCTCACCACAGGACAGGGGGTTCGTTGGGACTGAAGCTTTCTTT
CASSPQDRGFVGTEAFF
>TRBJ2-7|TRBV29-1|NA|NA
TGCAGCGTTGTGCTGGGCTCCCGCTCCTACGAGCAGTACTTC
CSVVLGSRSYEQYF
>TRBJ1-2|TRBV18|NA|TRBD1
TGTGCCAGCTCACCACGGACAGGGGACGAGGGCTACACCTTC
CASSPRTGDEGYTF
>TRBJ2-2|TRBV5-6|NA|TRBD1
TGTGCCAGCAGCTTGACAGGGGGAACCGGGGAGCTGTTTTTT
CASSLTGGTGELFF
>TRBJ1-1|TRBV2|NA|NA
TGTGCCAGCACCCCCGTGAGGAACACTGAAGCTTTCTTT
CASTPVRNTEAFF
>TRBJ1-1|TRBV30|NA|NA
TGTGCCTGGAGTGTAAAGGCAGGGAGGACTGAAGCTTTCTTT
CAWSVKAGRTEAFF
>TRBJ2-7|TRBV2|few|NA
TGTGCCAGCAGTGAAAGGGGCAGGGTGTACGAGCAGTACTTC
CASSERGRVYEQYF
>TRBJ2-7|TRBV6-1|NA|NA
TGTGCCAGCAGTGTCGACCGGGAGCCCTACGAGCAGTACTTC
CASSVDREPYEQYF
>TRBJ2-2|TRBV10-3|NA|NA
TGTGCCATTGGAGCCGGGGAGCTGTTTTTT
CAIGAGELFF
>TRBJ1-2|TRBV4-3|NA|NA
TGCGCCAGCAGCCAAGATCGCCCCGGTAACTATGGCTACACCTTC
CASSQDRPGNYGYTF
>TRBJ1-3|TRBV4-3|few|NA
TGCGCCAGCAGCCAAGCAAGACAACCTGGAAACACCATATATTTT
CASSQARQPGNTIYF
>TRBJ2-7|TRBV6-6|NA|TRBD1
TGTGCCAGCAGTTACAGGGGGCCTAGCTCCTACGAGCAGTACTTC
CASSYRGPSSYEQYF
>TRBJ1-5|TRBV25-1|NA|TRBD1
TGTGCCAGCAGTGAAAAGACAGGGCGTCAGCCCCAGCATTTT
CASSEKTGRQPQHF
>TRBJ2-7|TRBV7-9|NA|TRBD1
TGTGCCAGCAGCCCCTCCGGGACAGGCGGGTACTTC
CASSPSGTGGYF
>TRBJ2-1|TRBV6-4|NA|TRBD2
TGTGCCAGCAGTGCCAGAGCGGGGTCCTACAATGAGCAGTTCTTC
CASSARAGSYNEQFF
>TRBJ2-4|TRBV6-5|NA|NA
TGTGCCAGCAGTGCTAGCCCTAAACAAAACATTCAGTACTTC
CASSASPKQNIQYF
>TRBJ1-5|TRBV7-8|few|NA
TGTGCCAGCAGCCTGCACAGGGATTGGCAGCCCCAGCATTTT
CASSLHRDWQPQHF
>TRBJ2-1|TRBV29-1|few|TRBD2
TGCAGCGTTGCGCAGCGGGGGGGCAGTGAGCAGTTCTTC
CSVAQRGGSEQFF
>TRBJ2-7|TRBV6-1|NA|NA
TGTGCCAGCATAGGAGCGTATGGCAGAGACTACGAGCAGTACTTC
CASIGAYGRDYEQYF